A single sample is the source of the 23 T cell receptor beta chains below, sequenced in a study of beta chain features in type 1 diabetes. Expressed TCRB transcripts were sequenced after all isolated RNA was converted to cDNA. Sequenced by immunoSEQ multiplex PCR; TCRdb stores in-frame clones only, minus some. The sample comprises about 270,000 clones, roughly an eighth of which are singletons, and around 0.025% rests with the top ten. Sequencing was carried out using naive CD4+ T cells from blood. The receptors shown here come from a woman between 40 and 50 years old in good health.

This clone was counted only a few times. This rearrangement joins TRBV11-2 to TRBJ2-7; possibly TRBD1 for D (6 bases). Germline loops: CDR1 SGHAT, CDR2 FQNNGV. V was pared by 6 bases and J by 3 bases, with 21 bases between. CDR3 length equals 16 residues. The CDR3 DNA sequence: TGTGCCAGCAGAGACACAGGGTTACAATCTTTCTACGAGCAGTACTTC. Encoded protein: CASRDTGLQSFYEQYF.

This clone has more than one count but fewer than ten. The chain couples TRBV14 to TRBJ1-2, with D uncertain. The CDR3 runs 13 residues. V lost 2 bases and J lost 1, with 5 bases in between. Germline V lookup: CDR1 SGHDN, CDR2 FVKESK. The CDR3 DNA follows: TGTGCCAGCAGCCAAAACATTAACTATGGCTACACCTTC. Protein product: CASSQNINYGYTF.

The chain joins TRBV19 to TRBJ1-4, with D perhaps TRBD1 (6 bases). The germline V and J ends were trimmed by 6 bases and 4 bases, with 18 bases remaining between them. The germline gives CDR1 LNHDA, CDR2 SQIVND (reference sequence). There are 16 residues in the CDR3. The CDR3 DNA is TGTGCCAGTAGCGGACAGATCCGTTCGGGTAATGAAAAACTGTTTTTT. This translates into CASSGQIRSGNEKLFF.

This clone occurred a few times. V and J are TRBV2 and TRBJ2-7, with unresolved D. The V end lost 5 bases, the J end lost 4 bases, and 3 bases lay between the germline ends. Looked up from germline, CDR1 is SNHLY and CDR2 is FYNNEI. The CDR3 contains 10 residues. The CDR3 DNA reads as TGTGCCAGCAGTATATACGAGCAGTACTTC. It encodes CASSIYEQYF. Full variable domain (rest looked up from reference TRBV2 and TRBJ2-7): EPEVTQTPSHQVTQMGQEVILRCVPISNHLYFYWYRQILGQKVEFLVSFYNNEISEKSEIFDDQFSVERPDGSNFTLKIRSTKLEDSAMYFCASSIYEQYFGPGTRLTVT.

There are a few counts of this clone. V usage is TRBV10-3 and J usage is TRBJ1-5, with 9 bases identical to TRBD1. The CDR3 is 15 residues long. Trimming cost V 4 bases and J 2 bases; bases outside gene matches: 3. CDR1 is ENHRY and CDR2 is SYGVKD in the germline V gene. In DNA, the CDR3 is TGTGCCATCAGTGGGGACAGGGCTGGCAATCAGCCCCAGCATTTT. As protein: CAISGDRAGNQPQHF.

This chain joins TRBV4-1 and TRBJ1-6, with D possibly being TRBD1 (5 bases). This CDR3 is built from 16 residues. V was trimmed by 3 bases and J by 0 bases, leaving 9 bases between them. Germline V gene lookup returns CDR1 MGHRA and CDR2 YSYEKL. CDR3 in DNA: TGCGCCAGCAGCCAGGACAAGAGCTCCTATAATTCACCCCTCCACTTT. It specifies CASSQDKSSYNSPLHF.

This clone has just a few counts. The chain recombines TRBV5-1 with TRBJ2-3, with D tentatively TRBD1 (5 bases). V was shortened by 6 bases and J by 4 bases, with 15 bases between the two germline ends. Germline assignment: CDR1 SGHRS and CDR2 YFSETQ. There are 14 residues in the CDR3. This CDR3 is CASMGRVTADTQYF. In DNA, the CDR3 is TGCGCCAGCATGGGCAGGGTAACCGCAGATACGCAGTATTTT.

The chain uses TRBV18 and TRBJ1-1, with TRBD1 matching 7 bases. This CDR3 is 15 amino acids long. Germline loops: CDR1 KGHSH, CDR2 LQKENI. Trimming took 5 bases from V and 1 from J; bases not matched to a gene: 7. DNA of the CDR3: TGTGCCAGCTCATTTGGACAGGTGGCGAACACTGAAGCTTTCTTT. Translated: CASSFGQVANTEAFF.

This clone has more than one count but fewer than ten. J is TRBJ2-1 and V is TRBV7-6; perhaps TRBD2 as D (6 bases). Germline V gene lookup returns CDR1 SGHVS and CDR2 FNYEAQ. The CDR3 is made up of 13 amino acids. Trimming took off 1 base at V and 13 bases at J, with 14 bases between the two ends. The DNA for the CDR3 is TGTGCCAGCAGCTTAGGACGGGGGTCCCCTCAGTTCTTC. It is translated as CASSLGRGSPQFF.

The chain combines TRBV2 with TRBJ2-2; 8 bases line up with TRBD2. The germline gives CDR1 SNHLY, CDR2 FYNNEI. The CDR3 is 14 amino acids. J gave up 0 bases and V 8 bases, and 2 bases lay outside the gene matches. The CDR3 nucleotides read TGTGCCAGCGAGCGGGGGCCGAACACCGGGGAGCTGTTTTTT. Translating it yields CASERGPNTGELFF.

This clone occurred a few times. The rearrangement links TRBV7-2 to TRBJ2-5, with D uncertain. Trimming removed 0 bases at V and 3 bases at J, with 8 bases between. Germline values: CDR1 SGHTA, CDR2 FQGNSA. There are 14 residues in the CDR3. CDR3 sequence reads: CASSLAGVEETQYF. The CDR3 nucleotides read TGTGCCAGCAGCTTAGCGGGCGTCGAAGAGACCCAGTACTTC.

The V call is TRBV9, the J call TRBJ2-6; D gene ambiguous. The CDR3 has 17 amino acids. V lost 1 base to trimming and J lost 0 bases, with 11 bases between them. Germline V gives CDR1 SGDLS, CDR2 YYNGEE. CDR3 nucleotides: TGTGCCAGCAGCGTATACCCCAGGAACTCTGGGGCCAACGTCCTGACTTTC. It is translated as CASSVYPRNSGANVLTF.

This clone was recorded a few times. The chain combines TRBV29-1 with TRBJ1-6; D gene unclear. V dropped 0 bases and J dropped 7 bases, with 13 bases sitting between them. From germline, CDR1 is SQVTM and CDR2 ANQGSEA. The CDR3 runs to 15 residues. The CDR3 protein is CSVEEAPLQNSPLHF. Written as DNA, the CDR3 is TGCAGCGTTGAAGAGGCCCCGCTTCAGAATTCACCCCTCCACTTT.

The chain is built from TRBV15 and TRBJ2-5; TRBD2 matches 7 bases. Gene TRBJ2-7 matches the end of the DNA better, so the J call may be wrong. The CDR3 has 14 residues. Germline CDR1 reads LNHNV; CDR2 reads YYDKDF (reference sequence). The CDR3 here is CATSRDGGAYEQYF. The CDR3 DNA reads TGTGCCACCAGCAGAGATGGGGGGGCCTACGAGCAGTACTTC.

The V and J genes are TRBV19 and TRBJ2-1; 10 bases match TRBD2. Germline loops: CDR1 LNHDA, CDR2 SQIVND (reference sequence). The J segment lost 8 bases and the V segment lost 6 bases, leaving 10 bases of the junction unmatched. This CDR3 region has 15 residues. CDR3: CASRRGTSASYEQFF. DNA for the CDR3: TGTGCCAGTAGGAGGGGGACTAGCGCCAGTTATGAGCAGTTCTTC.

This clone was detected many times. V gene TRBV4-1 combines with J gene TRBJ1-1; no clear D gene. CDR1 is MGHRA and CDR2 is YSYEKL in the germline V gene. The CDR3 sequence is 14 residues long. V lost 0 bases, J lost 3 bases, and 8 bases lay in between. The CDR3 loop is CASSQDSQYTEAFF. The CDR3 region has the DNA TGCGCCAGCAGCCAAGACAGTCAGTACACTGAAGCTTTCTTT.

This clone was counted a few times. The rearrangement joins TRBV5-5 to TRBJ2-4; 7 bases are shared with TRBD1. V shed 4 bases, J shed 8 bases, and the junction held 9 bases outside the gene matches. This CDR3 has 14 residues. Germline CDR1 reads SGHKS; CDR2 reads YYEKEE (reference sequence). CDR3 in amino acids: CASSKGGVEYIQYF. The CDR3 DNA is TGTGCCAGCAGCAAAGGGGGCGTGGAATACATTCAGTACTTC.

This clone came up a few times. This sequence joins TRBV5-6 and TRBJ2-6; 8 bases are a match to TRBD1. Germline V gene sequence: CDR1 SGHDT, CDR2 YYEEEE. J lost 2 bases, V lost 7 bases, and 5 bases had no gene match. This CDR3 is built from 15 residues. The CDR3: CASSTGGTGANVLTF. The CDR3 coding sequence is TGTGCCAGCTCCACAGGGGGGACTGGGGCCAACGTCCTGACTTTC.

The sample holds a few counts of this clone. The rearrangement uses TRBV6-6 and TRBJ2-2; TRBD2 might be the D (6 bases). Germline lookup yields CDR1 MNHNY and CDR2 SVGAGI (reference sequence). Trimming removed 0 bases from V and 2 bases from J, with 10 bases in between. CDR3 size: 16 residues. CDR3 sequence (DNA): TGTGCCAGCAGTTACTCAACGGGGGTAAACACCGGGGAGCTGTTTTTT. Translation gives CASSYSTGVNTGELFF.

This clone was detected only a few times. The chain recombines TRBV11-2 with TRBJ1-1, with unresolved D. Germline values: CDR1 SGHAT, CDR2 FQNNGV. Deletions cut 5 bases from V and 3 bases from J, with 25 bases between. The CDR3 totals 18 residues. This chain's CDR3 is CASSQRGFRGLRDTEAFF. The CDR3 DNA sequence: TGTGCCAGCAGCCAACGAGGGTTTCGAGGGTTGAGGGACACTGAAGCTTTCTTT.

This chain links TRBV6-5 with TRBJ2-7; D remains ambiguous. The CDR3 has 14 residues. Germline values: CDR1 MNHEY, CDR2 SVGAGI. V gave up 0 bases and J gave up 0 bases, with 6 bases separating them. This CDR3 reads CASSYSGYSYEQYF. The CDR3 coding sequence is TGTGCCAGCAGTTACTCGGGCTACTCCTACGAGCAGTACTTC.

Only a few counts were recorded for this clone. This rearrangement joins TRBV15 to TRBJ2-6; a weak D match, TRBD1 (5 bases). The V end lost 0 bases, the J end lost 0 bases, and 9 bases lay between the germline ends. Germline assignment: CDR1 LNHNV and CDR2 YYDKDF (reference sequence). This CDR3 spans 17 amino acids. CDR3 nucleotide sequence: TGTGCCACCAGCAGAGAAACAGGTTCCTCTGGGGCCAACGTCCTGACTTTC. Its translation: CATSRETGSSGANVLTF.

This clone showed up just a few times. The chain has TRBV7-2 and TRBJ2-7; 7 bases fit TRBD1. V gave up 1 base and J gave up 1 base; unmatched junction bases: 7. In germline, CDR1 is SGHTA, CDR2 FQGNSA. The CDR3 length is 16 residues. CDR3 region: CASSLVTGTVSYEQYF. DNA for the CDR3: TGTGCCAGCAGCTTAGTCACCGGGACAGTATCCTACGAGCAGTACTTC.